The sample holds a few counts of the clone carrying this TCR beta chain. This sample stems from a study of blood T cell repertoires in COVID-19. In the study overall: COVID-19 samples, acute and convalescent, were from the United States, Italy and Spain. In each case, the material was cDNA or gDNA derived from T cells, B-cell-depleted T cells, or PBMCs.

As processed by the authors: The assay estimated nucleated cells by amplifying reference gene primers. Repertoires were generated with immunoSEQ multiplex PCR, while TCRdb's copy carries only in-frame clones and drops some. V and J calls and clone size are copied from that table; D and trimming were computed from the DNA. The data show about 52,000 clones, 85% seen once. Germline-derived CDR1 and CDR2 are WSHSY and SAAADI. V shed 2 bases and J shed 5 bases, with 7 bases lying between them. The CDR3 is 13 amino acids. The chain combines TRBV10-2 with TRBJ2-1, with D unresolved. The TCR sequence derives from a human donor in a cohort sampled during active COVID-19. Source material: peripheral blood. CDR3 sequence reads: CASSETGDNEQFF. CDR3 DNA: TGCGCCAGCAGTGAGACGGGTGACAATGAGCAGTTCTTC.